These T cell receptor beta chains were read from a single sample in a study of shared clonotypes between healthy human individuals. The protocol was immunoSEQ multiplex PCR, while the TCRdb copy is restricted to in-frame clones and leaves out a portion. The table has roughly 490,000 clones, roughly 78% seen once. What was sequenced was PBMCs. Source of these receptors: a woman in her 40s in good health. Some clones in this sample may be carry-over from other donors' samples. Both conserved end residues are part of each CDR3. The order of the fields is clone size, V gene, J gene, D gene, CDR3 protein, CDR3 DNA. The D gene is left open where the match is weak. Only part of the rows carry a size: once, few, many, or a class if the clone is expanded.

abundance: NA; v_gene: TRBV4-2; j_gene: TRBJ2-1; d_gene: NA; CDR3aa: CASSQSAHSSSYNEQFF; CDR3nt: TGTGCCAGCAGCCAGTCTGCTCACTCTAGCTCCTACAATGAGCAGTTCTTC
abundance: NA; v_gene: TRBV28; j_gene: TRBJ2-1; d_gene: TRBD2; CDR3aa: CATGTLREGIEQFF; CDR3nt: TGTGCCACCGGAACCCTGCGGGAGGGGATTGAGCAGTTCTTC
abundance: few; v_gene: TRBV30; j_gene: TRBJ2-2; d_gene: NA; CDR3aa: CAWSGSGTGELFF; CDR3nt: TGTGCCTGGAGCGGAAGCGGAACCGGGGAGCTGTTTTTT
abundance: few; v_gene: TRBV2; j_gene: TRBJ2-2; d_gene: TRBD1; CDR3aa: CASMTPDRVPGELFF; CDR3nt: TGTGCCAGCATGACCCCAGACAGGGTCCCCGGGGAGCTGTTTTTT
abundance: NA; v_gene: TRBV18; j_gene: TRBJ2-7; d_gene: NA; CDR3aa: CASSPQIYEQYF; CDR3nt: TGTGCCAGCTCACCACAAATCTACGAGCAGTACTTC
abundance: NA; v_gene: TRBV15; j_gene: TRBJ2-7; d_gene: TRBD1; CDR3aa: CATSRDGGQSYEQYF; CDR3nt: TGTGCCACCAGCAGAGATGGGGGACAGTCCTACGAGCAGTACTTC
abundance: NA; v_gene: TRBV5-4; j_gene: TRBJ2-2; d_gene: NA; CDR3aa: CASSPGTNTGELFF; CDR3nt: TGTGCCAGCAGCCCGGGGACTAACACCGGGGAGCTGTTTTTT
abundance: few; v_gene: TRBV9; j_gene: TRBJ1-1; d_gene: NA; CDR3aa: CASSVGGMNTEAFF; CDR3nt: TGTGCCAGCAGCGTAGGGGGGATGAACACTGAAGCTTTCTTT
abundance: NA; v_gene: TRBV5-1; j_gene: TRBJ1-4; d_gene: NA; CDR3aa: CASSSQNPEEKLFF; CDR3nt: TGCGCCAGCAGCTCCCAGAACCCGGAGGAAAAACTGTTTTTT
abundance: few; v_gene: TRBV5-1; j_gene: TRBJ2-7; d_gene: TRBD2; CDR3aa: CASSPTGGFRSSYEQYF; CDR3nt: TGCGCCAGCAGCCCGACGGGGGGGTTTCGGAGCTCCTACGAGCAGTACTTC
abundance: NA; v_gene: TRBV9; j_gene: TRBJ2-3; d_gene: TRBD1; CDR3aa: CASSPSSGQGVSDTQYF; CDR3nt: TGTGCCAGCAGCCCCTCGTCCGGACAGGGTGTGTCAGATACGCAGTATTTT
abundance: NA; v_gene: TRBV19; j_gene: TRBJ1-1; d_gene: NA; CDR3aa: CASSFLRGEAFF; CDR3nt: TGTGCCAGTAGTTTCCTCCGGGGAGAAGCTTTCTTT
abundance: NA; v_gene: TRBV18; j_gene: TRBJ2-2; d_gene: TRBD2; CDR3aa: CASSPERENTGELFF; CDR3nt: TGTGCCAGCTCACCCGAGCGGGAGAACACCGGGGAGCTGTTTTTT
abundance: NA; v_gene: TRBV7-2; j_gene: TRBJ1-4; d_gene: TRBD1; CDR3aa: CASSSRMTGEAEKLFF; CDR3nt: TGTGCCAGCAGCTCCCGGATGACAGGGGAGGCTGAAAAACTGTTTTTT
abundance: NA; v_gene: TRBV29-1; j_gene: TRBJ2-5; d_gene: NA; CDR3aa: CSAQGGGLQETQYF; CDR3nt: TGCAGCGCGCAGGGTGGGGGACTCCAAGAGACCCAGTACTTC
abundance: once; v_gene: TRBV10-1; j_gene: TRBJ2-1; d_gene: NA; CDR3aa: CASSENGHYNEQFF; CDR3nt: TGCGCCAGCAGTGAGAACGGACACTACAATGAGCAGTTCTTC
abundance: NA; v_gene: TRBV19; j_gene: TRBJ1-1; d_gene: TRBD1; CDR3aa: CASSKPPGQYGMNTEAFF; CDR3nt: TGTGCCAGTAGTAAGCCCCCGGGACAGTATGGTATGAACACTGAAGCTTTCTTT
abundance: NA; v_gene: TRBV2; j_gene: TRBJ2-1; d_gene: TRBD2; CDR3aa: CASSEPSGRATINNEQFF; CDR3nt: TGTGCCAGCAGTGAGCCTAGCGGGAGGGCAACCATCAACAATGAGCAGTTCTTC
abundance: NA; v_gene: TRBV19; j_gene: TRBJ2-7; d_gene: NA; CDR3aa: CASSIKGSGRSYEQYF; CDR3nt: TGTGCCAGTAGTATAAAGGGAAGCGGACGCTCCTACGAGCAGTACTTC
abundance: once; v_gene: TRBV28; j_gene: TRBJ2-7; d_gene: TRBD1; CDR3aa: CASWDRGPFNPYEQYF; CDR3nt: TGTGCCAGCTGGGACAGGGGCCCTTTCAATCCCTACGAGCAGTACTTC
abundance: NA; v_gene: TRBV7-9; j_gene: TRBJ2-5; d_gene: NA; CDR3aa: CASSGGSGGETQYF; CDR3nt: TGTGCCAGCAGCGGAGGGTCCGGCGGAGAGACCCAGTACTTC
abundance: NA; v_gene: TRBV5-1; j_gene: TRBJ1-1; d_gene: NA; CDR3aa: CASRVVGTEAFF; CDR3nt: TGCGCCAGCAGGGTGGTCGGGACTGAAGCTTTCTTT
abundance: few; v_gene: TRBV27; j_gene: TRBJ1-1; d_gene: TRBD1; CDR3aa: CASSPGQGMVRTEAFF; CDR3nt: TGTGCCAGCAGTCCCGGACAGGGTATGGTGAGGACTGAAGCTTTCTTT
abundance: NA; v_gene: TRBV7-8; j_gene: TRBJ2-1; d_gene: NA; CDR3aa: CASSSTSFNSYNEQFF; CDR3nt: TGTGCCAGCAGCTCCACTAGCTTCAACTCCTACAATGAGCAGTTCTTC
abundance: NA; v_gene: TRBV5-1; j_gene: TRBJ1-2; d_gene: NA; CDR3aa: CASSWDGSSNYGYTF; CDR3nt: TGCGCCAGCAGCTGGGACGGATCCTCTAACTATGGCTACACCTTC
abundance: once; v_gene: TRBV5-6; j_gene: TRBJ1-2; d_gene: TRBD1; CDR3aa: CASSLGGRQGAGYTF; CDR3nt: TGTGCCAGCAGCTTGGGGGGGCGACAGGGCGCTGGCTACACCTTC
abundance: NA; v_gene: TRBV7-2; j_gene: TRBJ1-1; d_gene: NA; CDR3aa: CASSKRAGMDTEAFF; CDR3nt: TGTGCCAGCAGCAAAAGGGCAGGGATGGACACTGAAGCTTTCTTT
abundance: NA; v_gene: TRBV19; j_gene: TRBJ2-5; d_gene: NA; CDR3aa: CASSQQGTGETQYF; CDR3nt: TGTGCCAGTAGTCAGCAGGGAACGGGGGAGACCCAGTACTTC
abundance: NA; v_gene: TRBV6-5; j_gene: TRBJ2-7; d_gene: NA; CDR3aa: CASRGTSPAYEQYF; CDR3nt: TGTGCCAGCAGGGGGACCTCCCCAGCCTACGAGCAGTACTTC
abundance: NA; v_gene: TRBV7-3; j_gene: TRBJ2-7; d_gene: NA; CDR3aa: CASTPAVGVTRYEQYF; CDR3nt: TGTGCCAGCACACCCGCAGTAGGGGTTACTAGGTACGAGCAGTACTTC
abundance: many; v_gene: TRBV4-2; j_gene: TRBJ1-5; d_gene: NA; CDR3aa: CASSQEFSGVDPQHF; CDR3nt: TGTGCCAGCAGCCAAGAGTTCTCCGGGGTCGATCCCCAGCATTTT
abundance: NA; v_gene: TRBV7-9; j_gene: TRBJ2-1; d_gene: TRBD2; CDR3aa: CASSQDEGSGSNEQFF; CDR3nt: TGTGCCAGCAGCCAAGATGAAGGTAGCGGGAGCAATGAGCAGTTCTTC
abundance: NA; v_gene: TRBV19; j_gene: TRBJ2-1; d_gene: NA; CDR3aa: CASSMEDELYNEQFF; CDR3nt: TGTGCCAGTAGTATGGAGGATGAACTCTACAATGAGCAGTTCTTC
abundance: NA; v_gene: TRBV28; j_gene: TRBJ1-2; d_gene: NA; CDR3aa: CASSLTGMGSYTF; CDR3nt: TGTGCCAGCAGTTTAACAGGGATGGGTAGCTACACCTTC
abundance: NA; v_gene: TRBV27; j_gene: TRBJ2-7; d_gene: TRBD1; CDR3aa: CASSLRQGYEQYF; CDR3nt: TGTGCCAGCAGTTTACGACAGGGGTACGAGCAGTACTTC
abundance: NA; v_gene: TRBV28; j_gene: TRBJ1-2; d_gene: TRBD1; CDR3aa: CASSSRDRGTYGYTF; CDR3nt: TGTGCCAGCAGTTCCCGGGACAGGGGTACCTATGGCTACACCTTC
abundance: NA; v_gene: TRBV7-2; j_gene: TRBJ1-5; d_gene: NA; CDR3aa: CASSFFGGTSNQPQHF; CDR3nt: TGTGCCAGCAGCTTTTTCGGGGGAACTAGCAATCAGCCCCAGCATTTT
abundance: NA; v_gene: TRBV7-6; j_gene: TRBJ1-1; d_gene: NA; CDR3aa: CASSSRVGRGGTEAFF; CDR3nt: TGTGCCAGCAGCTCCCGGGTGGGGAGGGGTGGAACTGAAGCTTTCTTT
abundance: NA; v_gene: TRBV19; j_gene: TRBJ2-2; d_gene: NA; CDR3aa: CASNSPPGELFF; CDR3nt: TGTGCCAGTAACAGCCCGCCCGGGGAGCTGTTTTTT
abundance: NA; v_gene: TRBV18; j_gene: TRBJ2-5; d_gene: TRBD1; CDR3aa: CASSGTGGQETQYF; CDR3nt: TGTGCCAGCTCAGGGACAGGGGGCCAAGAGACCCAGTACTTC
abundance: NA; v_gene: TRBV5-1; j_gene: TRBJ2-2; d_gene: TRBD2; CDR3aa: CASSLLAANTGELFF; CDR3nt: TGCGCCAGCAGCTTACTAGCGGCGAACACCGGGGAGCTGTTTTTT
abundance: few; v_gene: TRBV2; j_gene: TRBJ1-4; d_gene: TRBD1; CDR3aa: CASRGDRGVGEKLFF; CDR3nt: TGTGCCAGCAGGGGGGACAGGGGAGTTGGTGAAAAACTGTTTTTT
abundance: NA; v_gene: TRBV19; j_gene: TRBJ2-1; d_gene: TRBD1; CDR3aa: CASSILGQGDEQFF; CDR3nt: TGTGCCAGTAGTATACTCGGACAGGGGGATGAGCAGTTCTTC
abundance: NA; v_gene: TRBV7-3; j_gene: TRBJ2-2; d_gene: NA; CDR3aa: CASSQLANTGELFF; CDR3nt: TGTGCCAGCAGCCAGTTAGCGAACACCGGGGAGCTGTTTTTT
abundance: NA; v_gene: TRBV19; j_gene: TRBJ2-3; d_gene: TRBD1; CDR3aa: CASSIGTGEGTDTQYF; CDR3nt: TGTGCCAGTAGTATAGGGACAGGGGAGGGCACAGATACGCAGTATTTT
abundance: few; v_gene: TRBV19; j_gene: TRBJ2-1; d_gene: TRBD2; CDR3aa: CASSPWREDWGNEQFF; CDR3nt: TGTGCCAGTAGTCCGTGGCGGGAGGACTGGGGCAATGAGCAGTTCTTC
abundance: NA; v_gene: TRBV6-5; j_gene: TRBJ2-1; d_gene: NA; CDR3aa: CASSYLPESSYNEQFF; CDR3nt: TGTGCCAGCAGTTACCTTCCAGAGAGCTCCTACAATGAGCAGTTCTTC
abundance: NA; v_gene: TRBV5-1; j_gene: TRBJ2-2; d_gene: TRBD2; CDR3aa: CASSTLAGSNTGELFF; CDR3nt: TGCGCCAGCAGCACGCTAGCGGGATCGAACACCGGGGAGCTGTTTTTT
abundance: once; v_gene: TRBV5-1; j_gene: TRBJ2-7; d_gene: TRBD1; CDR3aa: CASSLGTGQAAYEQYF; CDR3nt: TGCGCCAGCAGCTTGGGGACGGGACAGGCGGCCTACGAGCAGTACTTC
abundance: NA; v_gene: TRBV5-8; j_gene: TRBJ1-5; d_gene: NA; CDR3aa: CASSLYRSWPQHF; CDR3nt: TGTGCCAGCAGCTTGTACAGGAGTTGGCCCCAGCATTTT
abundance: NA; v_gene: TRBV9; j_gene: TRBJ2-7; d_gene: NA; CDR3aa: CASSVVDGSYEQYF; CDR3nt: TGTGCCAGCAGCGTAGTAGACGGGTCCTACGAGCAGTACTTC
abundance: NA; v_gene: TRBV7-3; j_gene: TRBJ2-1; d_gene: TRBD2; CDR3aa: CASSLTSGRVNEQFF; CDR3nt: TGTGCCAGCAGCTTAACTAGCGGGAGAGTGAATGAGCAGTTCTTC
abundance: NA; v_gene: TRBV11-2; j_gene: TRBJ1-1; d_gene: NA; CDR3aa: CASSFSRNTEAFF; CDR3nt: TGTGCCAGCAGCTTCTCCAGGAACACTGAAGCTTTCTTT
abundance: once; v_gene: TRBV4-2; j_gene: TRBJ1-1; d_gene: NA; CDR3aa: CASSQVGQANTEAFF; CDR3nt: TGTGCCAGCAGCCAAGTAGGCCAGGCGAACACTGAAGCTTTCTTT
abundance: NA; v_gene: TRBV15; j_gene: TRBJ2-5; d_gene: NA; CDR3aa: CATSKQPQETQYF; CDR3nt: TGTGCCACCAGCAAACAGCCCCAAGAGACCCAGTACTTC
abundance: NA; v_gene: TRBV4-1; j_gene: TRBJ1-3; d_gene: NA; CDR3aa: CASSQDPRGAGNTIYF; CDR3nt: TGCGCCAGCAGCCAAGATCCGAGAGGCGCTGGAAACACCATATATTTT
abundance: few; v_gene: TRBV7-3; j_gene: TRBJ2-1; d_gene: TRBD2; CDR3aa: CASSLKPSGGGHEQFF; CDR3nt: TGTGCCAGCAGCTTAAAACCTAGCGGCGGGGGGCATGAGCAGTTCTTC
abundance: NA; v_gene: TRBV5-1; j_gene: TRBJ2-7; d_gene: TRBD2; CDR3aa: CASSLSGTRSYEQYF; CDR3nt: TGCGCCAGCAGCCTAAGCGGGACCAGATCCTACGAGCAGTACTTC
abundance: NA; v_gene: TRBV10-3; j_gene: TRBJ1-1; d_gene: NA; CDR3aa: CAISESMGYEAFF; CDR3nt: TGTGCCATCAGTGAGTCAATGGGGTACGAAGCTTTCTTT